This TCR beta chain appears in the sequencing data of a study of T cell repertoires in cytomegalovirus infection. Study at large: As its CMV epitopes, the study selected recently identified HLA-C-restricted and well-studied HLA-B-restricted targets. Public TCR beta signatures marked donors with CMV infection and the matching HLA. Study conclusions and caveats: The cumulative frequency of public TCR beta families identified carriers of CMV plus the relevant HLA. CMV-specific TCR beta clonotypes restricted by HLA-C were the ones dominating the ex vivo response.

In regard to this clonotype: Its antigen is not identified.

One entry per CDR3 protein results from TCRdb running MiXCR on the reads. The sample yields 640,000 or so distinct CDR3 sequences, around 30% seen once. The CDR3 is made up of 10 amino acids. V was clipped by 8 bases and J by 7 bases, with 6 bases between them. In germline, CDR1 is SNHLY, CDR2 FYNNEI. The sequencing used cultured PBMCs, collected from culture after CMV antigen stimulation. The sequence was obtained from a human donor in good health (CMV status not recorded). Some clones in this sample may be carry-over from other donors' samples. This chain links TRBV2 with TRBJ2-1; D is unclear. The CDR3 here is CASVVNEQFF. CDR3 nucleotide sequence: TGTGCCAGCGTGGTGAATGAGCAGTTCTTC.